This TCR beta chain was sequenced during a study of T cell responses to AZD1222 COVID-19 vaccine. The CDR3 has 14 residues. Trimming shortened V by 1 base and J by 6 bases, and 10 bases separated the two germline ends. Germline V CDR1 and CDR2: MNHEY, SVGAGI. The data were produced by immunoSEQ multiplex PCR, yet TCRdb's version contains in-frame clones alone and is incomplete. This sample yields 100,000 to 150,000 clones, of which roughly 89% are seen a single time; more than 9.5% belongs to the top ten. Study conclusions and caveats: The peak T cell response came first, and repertoires were sampled only after it. Baseline seropositives among AZD1222 recipients totaled only five to seven.

In the case of this clone: Antigen unknown.

The clonotype originates from an adult in good health. The sequencing here drew on peripheral blood, taken on day 0 of MenACWY control vaccination. The V call is TRBV6-5, the J call TRBJ2-1; the D is unclear. The CDR3 region is CASSYLAGANEQFF. The DNA of the CDR3 is TGTGCCAGCAGTTACTTGGCCGGAGCCAATGAGCAGTTCTTC.